These T cell receptor beta chains were read from a single sample in a study of technical replicates of blood from a few donors. Profiling relied on immunoSEQ multiplex PCR, and the TCRdb table lists in-frame clones only, not all of them. Altogether about 94,000 clones are present, about 95% being singletons, with the ten largest covering around 0.21%. Sequences were obtained from T cells isolated from PBMCs. These receptors were obtained from a human donor in good health. The conserved cysteine and the conserved F or W are not part of the CDR3 here. A D gene is named only where the DNA matches it firmly.

D gene: TRBD1; V gene: TRBV27; CDR3 protein: ASSLSRTGSLYGYT
D gene: -; V gene: TRBV14; CDR3 protein: ASSQEDWFMNTEAF
D gene: -; V gene: TRBV19; CDR3 protein: ASSIVPGNTEAF
D gene: -; V gene: TRBV7-2; CDR3 protein: ASSFPLSGIQETQY
D gene: -; V gene: TRBV4-1; CDR3 protein: ASSQDGVNTEAF
D gene: -; V gene: TRBV18; CDR3 protein: ASSPGSAGHQETQY
D gene: -; V gene: TRBV29-1; CDR3 protein: SARDTDQPQH
D gene: TRBD2; V gene: TRBV19; CDR3 protein: ASSEQAGTVTDTQY
D gene: -; V gene: TRBV25-1; CDR3 protein: ASSETGARQPQH
D gene: -; V gene: TRBV4-2; CDR3 protein: ASSQAFTYSGNTIY
D gene: -; V gene: TRBV6-1; CDR3 protein: ASSEVILGHLKTGGYT
D gene: TRBD2; V gene: TRBV4-1; CDR3 protein: ASSQGGAIAGKTDTQY
D gene: -; V gene: TRBV6-5; CDR3 protein: ASSQGPEAF
D gene: -; V gene: TRBV14; CDR3 protein: ASSQGSFQAYEQY
D gene: TRBD1; V gene: TRBV4-1; CDR3 protein: ASRWTGGNEQF
D gene: -; V gene: TRBV6-5; CDR3 protein: ASRVTANQPQH
D gene: TRBD1; V gene: TRBV28; CDR3 protein: ASSSVGTVQETQY
D gene: -; V gene: TRBV6-1; CDR3 protein: ASIVGLTEETQY
D gene: TRBD1; V gene: TRBV5-1; CDR3 protein: ASSPTGYAEAF
D gene: -; V gene: TRBV4-1; CDR3 protein: ASSQDSGKGYT
D gene: TRBD1; V gene: TRBV7-9; CDR3 protein: ASSQPGQAYEQY
D gene: TRBD1; V gene: TRBV27; CDR3 protein: ASSLSGTGALSGNTIY
D gene: -; V gene: TRBV27; CDR3 protein: ASSLSGTPYEQY
D gene: -; V gene: TRBV23-1; CDR3 protein: ASRGFTRTYEQY
D gene: -; V gene: TRBV7-8; CDR3 protein: ASSLFVGGMNTEAF
D gene: -; V gene: TRBV25-1; CDR3 protein: ASSGIRGGADYGYT
D gene: -; V gene: TRBV10-2; CDR3 protein: ASTVEIGNEQF
D gene: TRBD1; V gene: TRBV5-1; CDR3 protein: ASSSKTNMGQGVYGYT
D gene: -; V gene: TRBV14; CDR3 protein: ASSQDCTGWEDGYT
D gene: -; V gene: TRBV5-1; CDR3 protein: ASSLIRAASYEQY
D gene: -; V gene: TRBV19; CDR3 protein: ASSPWDIGNTEAF
D gene: TRBD2; V gene: TRBV11-3; CDR3 protein: ASSSLAGGPYEQF
D gene: TRBD1; V gene: TRBV19; CDR3 protein: ASTSGTGPYNEQF
D gene: -; V gene: TRBV9; CDR3 protein: ASSVGSAGWSYGYT